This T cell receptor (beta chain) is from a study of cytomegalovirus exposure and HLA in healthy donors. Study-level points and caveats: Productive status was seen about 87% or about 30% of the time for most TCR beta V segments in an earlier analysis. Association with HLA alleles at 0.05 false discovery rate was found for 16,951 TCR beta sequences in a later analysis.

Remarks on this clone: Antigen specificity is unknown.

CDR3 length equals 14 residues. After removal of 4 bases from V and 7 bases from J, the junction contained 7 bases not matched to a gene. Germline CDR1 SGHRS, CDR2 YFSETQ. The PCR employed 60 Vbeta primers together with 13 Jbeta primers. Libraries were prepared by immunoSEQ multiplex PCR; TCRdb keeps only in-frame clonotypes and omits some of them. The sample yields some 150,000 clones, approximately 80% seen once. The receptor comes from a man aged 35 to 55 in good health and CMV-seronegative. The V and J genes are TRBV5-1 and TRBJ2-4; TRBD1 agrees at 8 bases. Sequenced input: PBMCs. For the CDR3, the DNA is TGCGCCAGCAGCGCCCAGGGGGCCGGGAACATTCAGTACTTC. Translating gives CASSAQGAGNIQYF.